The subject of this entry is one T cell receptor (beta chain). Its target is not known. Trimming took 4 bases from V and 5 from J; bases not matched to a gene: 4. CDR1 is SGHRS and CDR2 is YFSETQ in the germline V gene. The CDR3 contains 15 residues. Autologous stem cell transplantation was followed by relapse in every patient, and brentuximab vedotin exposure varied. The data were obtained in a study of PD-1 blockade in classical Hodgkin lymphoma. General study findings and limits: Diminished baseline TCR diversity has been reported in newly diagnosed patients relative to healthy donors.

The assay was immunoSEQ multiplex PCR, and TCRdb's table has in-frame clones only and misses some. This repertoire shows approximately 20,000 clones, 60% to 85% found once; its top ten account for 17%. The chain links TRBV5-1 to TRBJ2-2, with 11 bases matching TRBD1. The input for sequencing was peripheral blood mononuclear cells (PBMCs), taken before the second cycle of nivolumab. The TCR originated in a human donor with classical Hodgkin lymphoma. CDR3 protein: CASSAGTGGTGELFF. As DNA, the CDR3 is TGCGCCAGCAGCGCCGGGACAGGGGGGACCGGGGAGCTGTTTTTT.